The 9 T cell receptor beta chains below all came from one sample that was sequenced in a study of blood T cell repertoires in COVID-19. Repertoires were generated with immunoSEQ multiplex PCR, while TCRdb's copy carries only in-frame clones and drops some. The table includes around 61,000 clones, roughly 89% detected once. What was sequenced was peripheral blood. Receptors originate from a woman aged 55-75 years with COVID-19, enrolled during active disease.

Worth noting for this clone: Other DNA sequences from this sample encode an identical CDR3 as well. The rearrangement uses TRBV29-1 and TRBJ1-1, with D uncertain. V dropped 3 bases and J dropped 3 bases, with 8 bases sitting between them. CDR1 and CDR2 (germline): SQVTM, ANQGSEA. The CDR3 is 12 residues long. The DNA for the CDR3 is TGCAGCGTTGACACGGGGTACACTGAAGCTTTCTTT. Translation: CSVDTGYTEAFF.

The CDR3 loop reads CATRIGGPPGNEQFF. The CDR3 DNA reads TGCGCCACCCGTATAGGCGGCCCCCCCGGCAATGAGCAGTTCTTC. The chain has TRBV10-2 and TRBJ2-1; D not certain. Trimming pared 10 bases from V and 6 bases from J, leaving 22 bases between. CDR3 length: 15 residues. Per germline, CDR1 WSHSY and CDR2 SAAADI.

CDR3 amino acids: CASSVDGLAEDTQYF. In DNA, the CDR3 is TGTGCCAGCAGCGTAGACGGACTAGCCGAAGATACGCAGTATTTT. This chain joins TRBV9 and TRBJ2-3; 8 bases are shared with TRBD2. Losses at the gene ends were 0 bases for V and 5 bases for J; bases not matched to a gene: 5. This CDR3 spans 15 amino acids. Per the germline V gene, CDR1 is SGDLS and CDR2 is YYNGEE. Full variable domain (missing parts from reference TRBV9 and TRBJ2-3): DSGVTQTPKHLITATGQRVTLRCSPRSGDLSVYWYQQSLDQGLQFLIQYYNGEERAKGNILERFSAQQFPDLHSELNLSSLELGDSALYFCASSVDGLAEDTQYFGPGTRLTVL.

The CDR3 region has the DNA TGTGCCAGCAGCCCAACAGGGCGGGTCACCGGGGAGCTGTTTTTT. It codes for CASSPTGRVTGELFF. The gene calls are TRBV27 and TRBJ2-2, with a weak D call TRBD1 (6 bases). The CDR3 length is 15 residues. V dropped 6 bases and J dropped 4 bases, with 15 bases sitting between them. Germline assignment: CDR1 MNHEY and CDR2 SMNVEV (reference sequence).

This sequence joins TRBV11-2 and TRBJ2-1; possible D gene TRBD2, 5 bases. CDR3 length equals 15 residues. Trimming took off 8 bases at V and 2 bases at J, with 16 bases between the two ends. Germline V lookup: CDR1 SGHAT, CDR2 FQNNGV. In nucleotides, the CDR3 is TGTGCCAGCCAACCGGCGCGGGCCACCTACAATGAGCAGTTCTTC. The encoded protein is CASQPARATYNEQFF.

This clone came up a few times. The rearrangement joins TRBV23-1 to TRBJ1-5; no firm D call. TRBV23-1 is an ORF, and what it does is uncertain. The CDR3 is 14 amino acids. Trimming left V 4 bases short and J 0 bases short, with 7 bases between. DNA of the CDR3: TGCGCCAGCAGTCTTGACATTAGCAATCAGCCCCAGCATTTT. This gives the protein CASSLDISNQPQHF.

The chain links TRBV23-1 to TRBJ1-1, with unresolved D. TRBV23-1 is identified as an open reading frame with a role that is uncertain. The CDR3 sequence is 12 residues long. The germline V and J ends were trimmed by 10 bases and 2 bases, with 11 bases remaining between them. CDR3 residues: CATPSVNTEAFF. The CDR3 region has the DNA TGCGCCACCCCCTCGGTTAACACTGAAGCTTTCTTT.

V is TRBV5-5 and J is TRBJ2-7; TRBD1 agrees at 7 bases. Germline V gene lookup returns CDR1 SGHKS and CDR2 YYEKEE (reference sequence). The J segment lost 2 bases and the V segment lost 4 bases, leaving 12 bases of the junction unmatched. The CDR3 is 16 residues long. In DNA, the CDR3 is TGTGCCAGCAGCGGTCACAGGGGACAAGAAACCTACGAGCAGTACTTC. Translating it yields CASSGHRGQETYEQYF.

The rearrangement joins TRBV28 to TRBJ1-6, with D possibly being TRBD1 (6 bases). Trimming removed 6 bases at V and 7 bases at J, with 13 bases between. The CDR3 runs 14 residues. Germline CDR1 is MDHEN and CDR2 is SYDVKM. DNA for the CDR3: TGTGCCAGCAGCTCGGGACAACCCAATTCACCCCTCCACTTT. Amino acids: CASSSGQPNSPLHF.